One and the same sample provided the 26 T cell receptor beta chains below, sequenced in a study of control samples from healthy donors and cancer patients. The table came from immunoSEQ multiplex PCR; TCRdb's copy has only in-frame clones and leaves some out. The repertoire holds fewer than 200,000 clones, with over 85% as singletons. The sequenced sample consisted of blood. These receptors originate from a woman aged 55 to 70 in good health.

The gene calls are TRBV3-1 (or the pseudogene TRBV3-2) and TRBJ1-6, with D unresolved. V lost 1 base and J 8 bases, leaving 3 bases between the germline ends. The CDR3 has 12 residues. Germline V gene sequence: CDR1 LGHDT, CDR2 YNNKEL (reference sequence). This CDR3 is CASSQVDSPLHF. CDR3 DNA sequence: TGTGCCAGCAGCCAAGTAGATTCACCCCTCCACTTT.

The chain uses TRBV18 and TRBJ1-5; 7 bases agree with TRBD1. This CDR3 contains 14 residues. V lost 5 bases and J lost 2; bases outside the gene matches: 3. Germline CDR1 and CDR2: KGHSH and LQKENI. For the CDR3, the DNA is TGTGCCAGCTCAGGAGGACAGGGCAATCAGCCCCAGCATTTT. Translated, it gives CASSGGQGNQPQHF.

The chain links TRBV6-5 to TRBJ2-3; TRBD2 aligns across 8 bases. This CDR3 comprises 15 residues. The V and J ends lost 7 bases and 0 bases, in that order; junction bases with no gene match: 6. Germline V gene lookup returns CDR1 MNHEY and CDR2 SVGAGI. The CDR3 is CASTDGGASTDTQYF. CDR3 DNA sequence: TGTGCCAGCACCGACGGGGGGGCGAGCACAGATACGCAGTATTTT.

CDR3 sequence (DNA): TGTGCCAGCAGCCCCGTCGGTAACTCTGGAAACACCATATATTTT. Translated, it gives CASSPVGNSGNTIYF. The rearrangement joins TRBV7-2 to TRBJ1-3; D is undetermined. V shed 5 bases and J shed 0 bases, with 11 bases lying between them. CDR1 SGHTA and CDR2 FQGNSA come from the germline V gene. The CDR3 is made up of 15 amino acids.

This chain connects TRBV30 to TRBJ1-1, with a weak D call TRBD1 (6 bases). The length of the CDR3 is 11 residues. The germline V and J ends were trimmed by 4 bases and 6 bases, with 9 bases remaining between them. Germline V gene lookup returns CDR1 GTSNPN and CDR2 SVGIG (reference sequence). The CDR3 region is CAWNREAEAFF. For the CDR3, the DNA is TGTGCCTGGAACAGGGAGGCTGAAGCTTTCTTT. Drawing the rest from reference TRBV30 and TRBJ1-1, the complete variable domain is SQTIHQWPATLVQPVGSPLSLECTVEGTSNPNLYWYRQAAGRGLQLLFYSVGIGQISSEVPQNLSASRPQDRQFILSSKKLLLSDSGFYLCAWNREAEAFFGQGTRLTVV.

The rearrangement joins TRBV28 to TRBJ1-1; TRBD1 agrees at 9 bases. The CDR3 is 15 amino acids. Germline CDR1 and CDR2: MDHEN and SYDVKM. J gave up 5 bases and V 4 bases, and 8 bases lay outside the gene matches. DNA of the CDR3: TGTGCCAGCAGTTCGCCCGCGACAGGGGGGACTGAAGCTTTCTTT. This sequence encodes CASSSPATGGTEAFF.

This clone appeared once. The genes are TRBV20-1 and TRBJ1-4, with 10 nucleotides matching TRBD1. This CDR3 contains 15 residues. CDR1 and CDR2 from the germline V gene are DFQATT and SNEGSKA (reference sequence). Germline trimming cut 3 bases from V and 5 bases from J; bases unmatched to any gene: 6. CDR3 sequence (DNA): TGCAGTGCTAGTGCCCCGGGACAGGGGAATGAAAAACTGTTTTTT. It encodes CSASAPGQGNEKLFF.

This clone was counted once. The junction departs from the called germline gene at one end, perhaps through a read error. Other DNA sequences from this sample encode an identical CDR3 as well. The chain joins TRBV6-2 or TRBV6-3 to TRBJ1-2, with 7 nucleotides matching TRBD1. Germline V gene data show CDR1 as MNHEY and CDR2 as SVGEGT. The CDR3 has 15 amino acids. The DNA for the CDR3 is TGTGCCAGCAGCTACTCCCCGACAGGGCACTATGGCTACACCTTC. Protein sequence: CASSYSPTGHYGYTF.

This rearrangement joins TRBV11-2 to TRBJ2-5; TRBD1 matches at 8 bases. The CDR3 loop spans 15 amino acids. Germline-derived CDR1 and CDR2 are SGHAT and FQNNGV. After removal of 3 bases from V and 2 bases from J, the junction contained 5 bases not matched to a gene. CDR3: CASSFTGGPQETQYF. The CDR3 region has the DNA TGTGCCAGCAGCTTCACAGGGGGGCCGCAAGAGACCCAGTACTTC.

V is TRBV6-6 and J is TRBJ1-1; D is uncertain. Trimming took off 0 bases at V and 3 bases at J, with 8 bases between the two ends. From germline, CDR1 is MNHNY and CDR2 SVGAGI (reference sequence). CDR3 length equals 14 residues. CDR3 in DNA: TGTGCCAGCAGTTACTCGATACGGGACACTGAAGCTTTCTTT. Translating it yields CASSYSIRDTEAFF.

The CDR3: CSVERGGVEQFF. The CDR3 DNA is TGCAGCGTTGAACGGGGGGGTGTTGAGCAGTTCTTC. J is TRBJ2-1 and V is TRBV29-1; 8 bases map to TRBD2. The CDR3 consists of 12 residues. The germline gives CDR1 SQVTM, CDR2 ANQGSEA. V trimming: 2 bases; J trimming: 9 bases; junction bases outside the gene matches: 3.

The rearrangement links TRBV12-3 or TRBV12-4 to TRBJ1-1; D uncertain. The CDR3 contains 12 residues. V was trimmed by 0 bases and J by 7 bases, leaving 6 bases between them. Here the CDR3 DNA reads TGTGCCAGCAGTTTAGCCGGGGTTGAAGCTTTCTTT. It translates to CASSLAGVEAFF.

The chain combines TRBV6-2 or TRBV6-3 with TRBJ1-2; TRBD1 agrees at 10 bases. From germline, CDR1 is MNHEY and CDR2 SVGEGT. The CDR3 is made up of 16 amino acids. V was clipped by 6 bases and J by 7 bases; unmatched bases: 14. CDR3 sequence reads: CASSLRRRQGARGYTF. The CDR3 DNA is TGTGCCAGCAGCTTACGCCGGCGACAGGGGGCGCGTGGCTACACCTTC.

The chain has TRBV19 and TRBJ1-2; D is ambiguous. Per germline, CDR1 LNHDA and CDR2 SQIVND (reference sequence). The germline V and J ends were trimmed by 5 bases and 5 bases, with 18 bases remaining between them. The CDR3 covers 15 residues. CDR3 nucleotides: TGTGCCAGTAGTGCCCCCGGCAGCCCAACTTATGGCTACACCTTC. Translated: CASSAPGSPTYGYTF.

CDR3: CASSAKSDRSATNEKLFF. The CDR3 DNA reads as TGTGCCAGCAGCGCAAAATCCGACAGATCTGCAACTAATGAAAAACTGTTTTTT. The chain has TRBV5-6 and TRBJ1-4; D possibly corresponds to TRBD1 (5 bases). The V and J ends lost 4 bases and 0 bases respectively, with 19 bases between them. CDR1 and CDR2 from the germline V gene are SGHDT and YYEEEE. This CDR3 has 18 amino acids.

This sequence joins TRBV5-4 and TRBJ2-1; 7 bases align to TRBD1. The CDR3 extends over 15 amino acids. V was pared by 0 bases and J by 2 bases, with 2 bases of the junction left unmatched. Germline-derived CDR1 and CDR2 are SGHNT and YYREEE (reference sequence). CDR3 sequence reads: CASSLEGAPYNEQFF. In DNA, the CDR3 is TGTGCCAGCAGCTTGGAGGGGGCCCCCTACAATGAGCAGTTCTTC.

This clone was seen more than once but under ten times. J is TRBJ2-7 and V is TRBV7-9; D is ambiguous. The germline CDR1 and CDR2 sequences are SEHNR and FQNEAQ (reference sequence). The CDR3 is 13 residues long. Trimming left V 6 bases short and J 3 bases short, with 12 bases between. The CDR3 DNA sequence: TGTGCCAGCAGGAAGGACGGATTCTACGAGCAGTACTTC. This gives the protein CASRKDGFYEQYF. Filled out from reference TRBV7-9 and TRBJ2-7, the complete variable domain reads DTGVSQNPRHKITKRGQNVTFRCDPISEHNRLYWYRQTLGQGPEFLTYFQNEAQLEKSRLLSDRFSAERPKGSFSTLEIQRTEQGDSAMYLCASRKDGFYEQYFGPGTRLTVT.

The J gene is TRBJ1-2, the V gene TRBV27, with a weak D call TRBD1 (5 bases). Germline lookup yields CDR1 MNHEY and CDR2 SMNVEV (reference sequence). V shed 3 bases and J shed 6 bases, with 17 bases lying between them. The CDR3 covers 15 residues. This CDR3 reads CASSFSPRGADGYTF. In DNA, the CDR3 is TGTGCCAGCAGTTTCTCCCCTAGGGGAGCGGATGGCTACACCTTC.

The chain combines TRBV4-3 with TRBJ2-5, with 10 positions matching TRBD1. Looked up from germline, CDR1 is LGHNA and CDR2 is YSLEER. This CDR3 region has 16 residues. V lost 0 bases and J lost 3; bases outside the gene matches: 4. The CDR3 DNA sequence: TGCGCCAGCAGCCAAGACCCGGGGACAGGGGAAGAGACCCAGTACTTC. Translating it yields CASSQDPGTGEETQYF.

The gene calls are TRBV28 and TRBJ1-2, with 9 bases matching TRBD1. CDR1 is MDHEN, CDR2 SYDVKM, per germline. This CDR3 has 15 amino acids. J was trimmed by 3 bases and V by 7 bases; bases with no gene match: 9. The CDR3 bases are TGTGCCAGCACCACCGGGACAGGGAGGGACTATGGCTACACCTTC. This translates into CASTTGTGRDYGYTF.

This clone was detected once. The rearrangement joins TRBV2 to TRBJ1-3, with a weak D call TRBD1 (5 bases). V lost 7 bases, J lost 0 bases, and 10 bases lay in between. Per the germline V gene, CDR1 is SNHLY and CDR2 is FYNNEI. CDR3 length: 14 residues. This chain's CDR3 is CASKSGHSGNTIYF. In DNA form, the CDR3 reads TGTGCCAGCAAGTCAGGGCACTCTGGAAACACCATATATTTT.

CDR3 in DNA: TGCGCCAGCAGCCACCCCTTGGGGGGTACGAACACCGGGGAGCTGTTTTTT. It translates to CASSHPLGGTNTGELFF. This sequence joins TRBV4-3 and TRBJ2-2, with a tentative D call TRBD2 (6 bases). CDR1 and CDR2 from the germline V gene are LGHNA and YSLEER. The CDR3 runs to 17 residues. V lost 3 bases and J lost 0, with 14 bases in between.

This chain connects TRBV6-1 to TRBJ2-4, with TRBD2 as a possible D gene (6 bases). Germline loops: CDR1 MNHNS, CDR2 SASEGT. The CDR3 sequence is 18 residues long. V lost 2 bases to trimming and J lost 3 bases, with 20 bases between them. The CDR3 DNA is TGTGCCAGCAGTGAAACGGCGGGACCCGGGGTTGGCAAAAACATTCAGTACTTC. This codes for CASSETAGPGVGKNIQYF.

The chain links TRBV3-1 (or the pseudogene TRBV3-2) to TRBJ1-6; 7 bases map to TRBD1. V lost 7 bases and J lost 7; bases outside the gene matches: 10. Per germline, CDR1 LGHDT and CDR2 YNNKEL (reference sequence). This CDR3 has 15 amino acids. Here the CDR3 reads CASTHPGQRNSPLHF. The CDR3 nucleotides are TGTGCCAGCACACACCCGGGACAGCGAAATTCACCCCTCCACTTT.

The gene calls are TRBV15 and TRBJ2-2; D may be TRBD1 or TRBD2 (6 bases each). V was trimmed by 1 base and J by 5 bases, leaving 11 bases between them. CDR3 size: 15 residues. Per the germline V gene, CDR1 is LNHNV and CDR2 is YYDKDF (reference sequence). CDR3 loop: CATSRGGAGTGELFF. DNA for the CDR3: TGTGCCACCAGCAGAGGGGGGGCGGGAACCGGGGAGCTGTTTTTT.

This chain connects TRBV7-2 to TRBJ1-5; TRBD1 might be the D (5 bases). Germline V lookup: CDR1 SGHTA, CDR2 FQGNSA. V was clipped by 8 bases and J by 4 bases, with 12 bases between them. This CDR3 comprises 13 residues. Written as DNA, the CDR3 is TGTGCCAGCCAGGGTCCTGGAAATCAGCCCCAGCATTTT. Its protein is CASQGPGNQPQHF.